A selection of T cell receptor beta chains follows, all from one sample in a study of control samples from healthy donors and cancer patients. The table came from immunoSEQ multiplex PCR; TCRdb's copy has only in-frame clones and leaves some out. The sample lists around 20,000 clones, about 88% occurring once. The sample consisted of PBMCs. The source is an older woman with head and neck cancer. Each CDR3 is given with its conserved first and last residue. The order of the fields is V gene, clone size, J gene, D gene, CDR3 protein, CDR3 DNA. D genes are given only for firm matches. Clone size is stated in some rows and not others, as once, few, many or a class when expanded.

>TRBV30|NA|TRBJ2-1|TRBD2
CAWWAGGNEQFF
TGTGCCTGGTGGGCGGGGGGTAATGAGCAGTTCTTC
>TRBV9|NA|TRBJ2-3|NA
CASSVDWGRTSTDTQYF
TGTGCCAGCAGCGTAGATTGGGGCCGAACTAGCACAGATACGCAGTATTTT
>TRBV11-3|NA|TRBJ2-5|NA
CASSRGTGREETQYF
TGTGCCAGCAGCCGCGGGACGGGGCGGGAAGAGACCCAGTACTTC
>TRBV3-1/TRBV3-2|NA|TRBJ1-1|NA
CASSQYGVGSWNTEAFF
TGTGCCAGCAGCCAATACGGGGTTGGGAGTTGGAACACTGAAGCTTTCTTT
>TRBV2|NA|TRBJ1-5|NA
CASSGRSGNQPQHF
TGTGCCAGCAGTGGGCGATCGGGCAATCAGCCCCAGCATTTT
>TRBV7-9|NA|TRBJ2-1|NA
CASRVGRGPYNEQFF
TGTGCCAGCAGGGTGGGGCGGGGACCCTACAATGAGCAGTTCTTC
>TRBV7-9|NA|TRBJ1-1|TRBD1
CASSNRQGGTEAFF
TGTGCCAGCAGCAACCGACAGGGAGGCACTGAAGCTTTCTTT
>TRBV5-1|NA|TRBJ2-6|TRBD1
CASYRTGEIAGANVLTF
TGCGCCAGCTACCGGACAGGGGAAATTGCTGGGGCCAACGTCCTGACTTTC
>TRBV18|once|TRBJ1-1|TRBD1
CASSRTGRTEAFF
TGTGCCAGCTCACGGACAGGGAGGACTGAAGCTTTCTTT
>TRBV7-9|NA|TRBJ1-1|NA
CASTPPVQSNTEAFF
TGTGCCAGCACCCCTCCAGTACAGTCGAACACTGAAGCTTTCTTT
>TRBV6-1|NA|TRBJ2-1|NA
CASSEDSGLYNEQFF
TGTGCCAGCAGTGAAGATAGCGGCCTATACAATGAGCAGTTCTTC
>TRBV9|NA|TRBJ2-7|NA
CASSGSSDEQYF
TGTGCCAGCAGCGGAAGCTCGGACGAGCAGTACTTC
>TRBV2|NA|TRBJ2-5|NA
CASSGGETQYF
TGTGCCAGCAGTGGAGGAGAGACCCAGTACTTC
>TRBV27|NA|TRBJ2-7|NA
CASRQSGRYEQYF
TGTGCCAGCAGACAGAGCGGACGCTACGAGCAGTACTTC
>TRBV18|NA|TRBJ2-7|NA
CASSRAGGYEQYF
TGTGCCAGCTCACGGGCCGGGGGCTACGAGCAGTACTTC
>TRBV6-1|NA|TRBJ1-1|NA
CASSARGGSGLNTEAFF
TGTGCCAGCAGTGCCCGGGGGGGATCCGGGCTGAACACTGAAGCTTTCTTT